Listed below are T cell receptor beta chains from one sample, sequenced in a study of blood T cells in healthy people across ages. TCRdb used MiXCR to reprocess the 5' RACE reads, holding one entry per CDR3 protein. Of 730,000 or so distinct CDR3 sequences listed, over 40% are singletons. Sample: blood. The receptor source for this set is a man older than 75 in good health. The CDR3 runs from the conserved cysteine through the conserved F or W.

cdr3_aa | j_call | v_call
CSAPRTGDLNEQYF | TRBJ2-5 | TRBV20-1
CASSLGGRVNERFF | TRBJ2-1 | TRBV28
CSVWDGLYEQYF | TRBJ2-7 | TRBV29-1
CASSSRQGRTGELFF | TRBJ2-2 | TRBV5-1
CSAREPPGLAGQETQYF | TRBJ2-5 | TRBV20-1
CASGDPRLAGASGANVLTF | TRBJ2-6 | TRBV28
CSATGGAEKLFF | TRBJ1-4 | TRBV20-1
CASSLSQGSHNSPLHF | TRBJ1-6 | TRBV27
CASSHRDNYGYTF | TRBJ1-2 | TRBV5-1
CASSLDKYTEAFF | TRBJ1-1 | TRBV14
CASSLLGGGRMNTEAFF | TRBJ1-1 | TRBV28
CASNSQGADTQYF | TRBJ2-3 | TRBV10-1
CASSTRSGGRGETQYF | NA | TRBV11-2
CSARRAGVSYNEQFF | TRBJ2-1 | TRBV20-1
CASSLTGQGGNEQFF | TRBJ2-1 | TRBV6-2/TRBV6-3
CASSEGLAETQFF | TRBJ2-1 | TRBV7-2
CASSPSDFSYEQYF | TRBJ2-7 | TRBV14
CASSTKAGELFF | TRBJ2-2 | TRBV12-3/TRBV12-4
CASSSLGLSNEKLFF | TRBJ1-4 | TRBV28
CSVPTSGRRNEQFF | TRBJ2-1 | TRBV20-1
CASTTMGRGGGEQYF | TRBJ2-7 | TRBV28
CSARAGGASYNSPLHF | TRBJ1-6 | TRBV20-1
CASSLGPLSTDTQYF | TRBJ2-3 | TRBV5-1
CSARGPRLGTENTGELFF | TRBJ2-2 | TRBV20-1
CASSLRPAVDTQYF | TRBJ2-3 | TRBV7-2
CSVEDLRQGQETQYF | TRBJ2-5 | TRBV29-1
CASSKGQIYNEQFF | TRBJ2-1 | TRBV16
CASSLGRGGPTRTDTQYF | TRBJ2-3 | TRBV7-7
CASSHRRGGAYSEQFF | TRBJ2-1 | TRBV3-1
CASSLGARLAGGLTDTQYF | TRBJ2-3 | TRBV7-2
CASSYPVGGTYNEQYF | TRBJ2-7 | TRBV6-2/TRBV6-3
CASSLSMSETQYF | TRBJ2-5 | TRBV12-3/TRBV12-4
CASSLAPVGGGFDGQQFF | TRBJ2-1 | TRBV11-3
CASRKTAGYGYTF | TRBJ1-2 | TRBV6-1
CASSHPGVGGYTF | TRBJ1-2 | TRBV12-3/TRBV12-4
CASSLQGTSGADTQYF | TRBJ2-3 | TRBV5-1
CKGGGITDGYTF | TRBJ1-2 | TRBV20-1
CASSQVSSGGSTDTQYF | TRBJ2-3 | TRBV4-2
CSAPPGEAETQYF | TRBJ2-5 | TRBV20-1
CASSSRVSGASSYNEQFF | TRBJ2-1 | TRBV6-2/TRBV6-3
CASSSPSGLGRYEQYF | TRBJ2-7 | TRBV7-9
CSAPTVDSQLTNEQFF | TRBJ2-1 | TRBV20-1